This TCR beta chain is from a study of cytomegalovirus exposure and HLA in healthy donors (dated by TCRdb to about 2017). Background on the whole study: According to an earlier analysis of around 600 of the donors, about 179 million T cells yielded roughly 110 million unique TCR beta sequences and approximately 280 Gb of sequence data. Of the 300 to 500 genotyped donors, 65% to 90% were placed in the genetic ancestry cluster associated with self-reported Caucasian donors. The number of donors typed differed by locus, with 629-630 for A, B, C, DRB1 and DQB1, 522 for DQA1, 600 to 610 for DPA1, and over 400 for DPB1. Four or five DR-DQ haplotypes were handled as single units for association and clustering because linkage in the cohort was strong. Along with the roughly 670-subject first cohort, a separate validation cohort of over a hundred different subjects was used. All discovery cohort repertoires had been generated using a single sequencing platform. To study patterns of TCR occurrence, a later analysis re-analyzed previously published TCR beta repertoires from around 660 donors and added high-resolution HLA genotyping. Using immunosequencing, the study profiled T cell repertoires from 666 subjects and related those repertoires to cytomegalovirus serostatus. To decide whether each TCR beta V gene segment behaved as functional or pseudogenic, an earlier analysis of 587 of the donors relied on high-throughput TCR beta sequencing. Both class I and class II loci were covered by HLA typing, at four-digit resolution. Alongside the repertoire data, information on donor age, sex, ethnicity and CMV serostatus was compiled. The study aimed to test whether signatures of past pathogen exposure could be identified by cataloging public T cell receptors. Rather than using new phenotypic data, the later analysis identified candidate immune exposures from TCR beta sequences and from how often those sequences occurred across donors. Across around 400 genotyped donors of the cohort, an average of about 200,000 unique TCR beta nucleotide sequences per donor were sequenced, and approximately 19% of those sequences were non-productive. An early release that covered roughly 600 HLA-typed donors contained approximately 300 gigabases of sequencing data and tens of millions of unique TCR sequences. In a later genetic analysis, genome-wide SNP genotypes for about three fifths of the roughly 670 donors were used, and that subset was treated as a discovery cohort. To predict cytomegalovirus infection status, the study combined high-throughput TCR immunosequencing, statistical association of individual TCRs with disease status, and machine learning.

The full study reports these points: Sequencing depth was assumed to be roughly uniform across donors in the presence/absence analyses, though that assumption may not hold. This cohort had only TCR beta chains sequenced, and the lack of alpha or paired-chain data limited which features could be detected. When HLA alleles, especially DR and DQ, strongly co-occurred, TCR associations were difficult to assign to individual alleles. Because the 87-base-pair reads could not distinguish some IMGT-functional V segments, including TRBV6-2 and TRBV6-3, those segments were excluded. In a later genetic analysis, fewer N-insertions in productive TCRs were reported among donors in an Asian-associated ancestry cluster than the approximately 630-donor mean. Most TCR sequences were observed very rarely across donors, whereas some public TCRs were present in many individuals. V-gene and J-gene trimming of TCR beta chains was associated with a missense DCLRE1C variant in a later genetic analysis, and the association was replicated in an independent cohort. In vitro tests confirmed that three of the cytomegalovirus-associated TCR beta chains recognize cytomegalovirus antigens. Because counts were too low, seventeen rarely observed V segments, including chromosome 9 orphons, were excluded from the earlier analysis of 587 of the donors. Most CMV-associated TCR beta chains appeared to be HLA-restricted in a later analysis, and the HLA associations seemed to be driven largely by CMV exposure. In a later analysis, the rate of TCR association differed among HLA loci, with DRB1 alleles having the most associated TCRs and HLA-C alleles having the fewest. In an earlier analysis of roughly 500 of the donors, most TCR beta V segments appeared in productive rearrangements about 90% or about 30% of the time, broadly matching IMGT annotations. Linkage disequilibrium might explain the correlated functional status among segregating V segments, but an unknown experimental factor could not be ruled out. In a later analysis, HLA-associated TCR beta chains were found to be more clonally expanded and to have lower generation probabilities than equally common non-associated chains. In both the original and validation cohorts, the classifier was reported to diagnose cytomegalovirus status with high specificity and sensitivity. Specific HLA alleles were associated with over 15,000 TCR beta sequences at a false discovery rate of 0.05 in a later analysis. The study gave a list of 150 to 200 TCR beta chains associated with cytomegalovirus. The authors suggested that the approach could potentially be generalized to other disease states and immunological phenotypes. A further reported finding was that TCR beta sequences accurately predicted the HLA-A and HLA-B alleles for most subjects in the first cohort. In a later analysis, several top co-occurrence clusters were reported to appear linked to parvovirus B19, influenza, CMV and Epstein-Barr virus. Because HLA typing was missing for some donors at each locus, association tests included only the typed subset. Immune exposure information for the cohort was limited to CMV serostatus. A group of highly shared sequence variants was considered likely to be a technical artifact of the sequencing pipeline.

Taken from the germline V gene, the CDR1 and CDR2 loops are MGHRA and YSYEKL. The CDR3 goes from the cysteine to the phenylalanine over 15 residues. The read is trimmed to its CDR3 DNA, 45 bases read in frame from base 1. V loses 1 base of germline sequence and J loses 4 bases, and the interval between the two ends is 12 bases. In total, approximately 610 healthy bone marrow donors made up the cohort. All cohort members were sampled while nominally healthy, although unrecorded immune exposures were likely present. The donor tested CMV seropositive, placing the donor among the 289 seropositive members of the cohort. A peripheral blood sample was collected from each donor, and TCR beta sequencing was performed on peripheral blood mononuclear cells. The Qiagen DNeasy Blood Extraction Kit was used to extract genomic DNA from the blood cell samples. The library was prepared using the immunoSEQ multiplex PCR assay. A mixture of 60 forward primers for TCR Vbeta segments and 13 reverse primers for TCR Jbeta segments was used in the multiplex PCR. Amplification of the CDR3 region of rearranged TCR beta genes was performed with a multiplex PCR assay on genomic DNA. Amplified TCR beta libraries were sequenced as 87-base-pair reads on the Illumina HiSeq System. The original methods were these. Across the roughly 600 repertoires, a later analysis counted tens of millions of unique TCR beta chains, 9.5 million to 13 million of which were shared by at least two donors. Raw reads were error-corrected and collapsed into unique sequences with a nearest-neighbor algorithm that merged closely related sequences to remove PCR and sequencing errors. Alignment of CDR3 sequences to IMGT reference sequences was used to assign V, D and J gene segments. For a sequence to be retained, at least a six-nucleotide match to both a V gene segment and a J gene segment was required. A rearrangement counted as productive if the CDR3 had no stop codons and remained in frame with V and J, and every other rearrangement counted as non-productive. CDR3 was defined by IMGT convention, running from the second conserved V-encoded cysteine to the conserved J-encoded phenylalanine. Sequences without an unambiguous match to a single V gene segment were excluded from the earlier analysis of over 500 of the donors. An earlier analysis of 500 to 700 of the donors classified V segments as functional when productive rearrangements were above 56.7% and as segregating when the standard deviation between donors was above 5%. To diagnose cytomegalovirus status from the catalog of TCR beta chain sequences, a statistical classification framework was built. V and J gene assignment, in a later analysis, came from comparing TCR nucleotide sequences with IMGT/GENE-DB human TR gene sequences. Using the TCRdist pipeline, a later analysis assigned CDR3 sequences along with most-parsimonious VDJ recombination scenarios. In a later analysis, each TCR beta chain was defined by its CDR3 amino acid sequence together with its V-gene family, and reads lacking a unique V-gene family were excluded. In a later analysis, fewer than 650 highly shared, low-generation-probability nucleotide sequences were removed to address suspected cross-contamination and a sequencing artifact. In a later analysis, a clonal expansion index was calculated for each public chain from normalized within-repertoire ranks of inferred template counts. In a later analysis, generation probabilities were computed with a VDJ recombination model fitted to out-of-frame rearrangements, and the resulting probabilities were checked against IGoR. In a later analysis, hypergeometric tests were used to score TCR-TCR, TCR-HLA and TCR-CMV co-occurrence, with a repertoire-size bias correction applied to TCR pairs. In a later analysis, false discovery rates were estimated by permuting HLA or CMV assignments 20 times. A later analysis grouped co-occurring TCRs with DBSCAN, adding TCRdist sequence similarity when clustering within HLA-allele-positive subsets. Co-occurrence clustering excluded repertoires with fewer than 30,000 or more than 120,000 public chains, plus five with anomalous nucleotide sharing. TCRdb carries this immuneACCESS record with in-frame sequences only. Its versions omit some clonotypes, under half of them owing to an unresolved V gene in the studies checked, with the rest unexplained. V and J calls and clone size are given by that table; D and trimming were obtained from the DNA. The sample has roughly 150,000 clones on record, around four fifths of them singletons. The top ten clonotypes cover 9.5% to 10% of the sample.

On this clone: The antigen it recognizes is unknown. Per-base quality was not reported, and no clone a single base away is much larger than it.

Sequencing was carried out using PBMCs. The chain is encoded by TRBV4-1 joined to TRBJ2-3; no D gene can be assigned with confidence. The clonotype originates from a man aged 18-30 years in good health and CMV-seropositive. The nucleotide sequence is given as TGCGCCAGCAGCCAAGCCGAGGTTTCGGCAGATACGCAGTATTTT. Protein translation: CASSQAEVSADTQYF.